This entry features one T cell receptor (beta chain) sequence. This CDR3 is also generated by other DNA sequences in the sample. CDR3 length: 13 residues. CDR1 is GTSNPN, CDR2 SVGIG, per germline (reference sequence). Trimming shortened V by 0 bases and J by 7 bases, and 10 bases separated the two germline ends. This sample was included in a study of blood T cell repertoires in COVID-19. Original data processing: Amplification from reference gene primers served as the basis for estimated nucleated cell counts. Libraries were prepared by immunoSEQ multiplex PCR; TCRdb keeps only in-frame clonotypes and omits some of them. For V, J and clone size, that table is used; D and trimming come from the DNA. The sample holds about 340,000 clones, 90% to 95% seen once.

The V call is TRBV30, the J call TRBJ1-5, with D maybe TRBD1 (5 bases). The source is a woman under 30 who had recovered from COVID-19. Sequencing was done on a sample of peripheral blood. CDR3 bases: TGTGCCTGGAGTGTAAGGGGTAACCAGCCCCAGCATTTT. It specifies CAWSVRGNQPQHF. Full variable domain (missing parts from reference TRBV30 and TRBJ1-5): SQTIHQWPATLVQPVGSPLSLECTVEGTSNPNLYWYRQAAGRGLQLLFYSVGIGQISSEVPQNLSASRPQDRQFILSSKKLLLSDSGFYLCAWSVRGNQPQHFGDGTRLSIL.